This TCR beta chain came from a study of technical replicates of blood from a handful of donors. The germline V gene has CDR1 LNHDA and CDR2 SQIVND (reference sequence). J gave up 3 bases and V 5 bases, and 4 bases lay outside the gene matches. The CDR3 covers 14 residues. Assay used: immunoSEQ multiplex PCR; TCRdb lists only in-frame clones, some missing. This sample has some 70,000 clones, with less than 98% found just once. The sequencing sample was made of T cells isolated from PBMCs. This chain connects TRBV19 to TRBJ1-1; TRBD1 aligns across 9 bases. The origin of this receptor is a human donor in good health. The CDR3 DNA reads TGTGCCAGTAGTCGCGGGACAGGGCACACTGAAGCTTTCTTT. Translated, it gives CASSRGTGHTEAFF.